Following are 16 T cell receptor beta chains from one sample sequenced in a study of blood T cell repertoires in COVID-19. Libraries were prepared by immunoSEQ multiplex PCR; TCRdb keeps only in-frame clonotypes and omits some of them. The table lists roughly 87,000 clones, 85% to 90% of them singletons, with more than 4.5% in the top ten. Input material: peripheral blood. The origin of the receptors is a woman of 80 years or more with active COVID-19.

The CDR3 reads CASSSPRTGPLLSLHF. For the CDR3, the DNA is TGTGCCAGCAGTTCCCCGCGGACAGGGCCATTGTTATCCCTCCACTTT. The V and J genes are TRBV27 and TRBJ1-6, with 8 bases identical to TRBD1. The germline gives CDR1 MNHEY, CDR2 SMNVEV (reference sequence). CDR3 length equals 16 residues. V lost 4 bases to trimming and J lost 14 bases; unmatched junction nucleotides: 16.

This chain uses TRBV7-2 with TRBJ2-2; D is uncertain. The CDR3 runs to 14 residues. The ends were cut back, 2 bases at V and 4 bases at J, with 8 bases in the middle. In germline, CDR1 is SGHTA, CDR2 FQGNSA. CDR3 sequence reads: CASSLPLPTGELFF. The CDR3, as DNA: TGTGCCAGCAGCTTACCGCTACCCACCGGGGAGCTGTTTTTT. Variable domain in full (rest from reference TRBV7-2 and TRBJ2-2): GAGVSQSPSNKVTEKGKDVELRCDPISGHTALYWYRQSLGQGLEFLIYFQGNSAPDKSGLPSDRFSAERTGGSVSTLTIQRTQQEDSAVYLCASSLPLPTGELFFGEGSRLTVL.

V and J are TRBV18 and TRBJ2-5; TRBD1 matches 8 bases. CDR3 length equals 15 residues. In germline, CDR1 is KGHSH, CDR2 LQKENI. The V and J ends lost 6 bases and 4 bases, in that order; junction bases with no gene match: 10. The CDR3 DNA sequence: TGTGCCAGCTCCCGTACAGGGGGAGGCGGAGAGACCCAGTACTTC. It yields the protein CASSRTGGGGETQYF.

The V and J genes are TRBV25-1 and TRBJ1-1; D is unresolved. CDR1 and CDR2 from the germline V gene are MGHDK and SYGVNS. CDR3 size: 13 residues. With 6 bases removed from V and 0 bases from J, the gap between germline ends came to 8 bases. This CDR3 is CASSEIMNTEAFF. CDR3 sequence (DNA): TGTGCCAGCAGCGAAATCATGAACACTGAAGCTTTCTTT.

V gene TRBV24-1 combines with J gene TRBJ1-2; D gene uncertain. CDR3 size: 14 residues. Germline CDR1 and CDR2: KGHDR and SFDVKD. Trimming shortened V by 3 bases and J by 0 bases, and 7 bases separated the two germline ends. CDR3 region: CATSDVSANYGYTF. The CDR3, as DNA: TGTGCCACCAGTGATGTGTCAGCTAACTATGGCTACACCTTC.

V gene TRBV7-2 combines with J gene TRBJ2-5; maybe TRBD2 (5 bases). This CDR3 region has 15 residues. The V and J ends lost 1 base and 2 bases respectively, with 11 bases between them. CDR1 and CDR2 from the germline V gene are SGHTA and FQGNSA. CDR3 nucleotides: TGTGCCAGCAGCTTAGGAGGGATGCTTCAAGAGACCCAGTACTTC. Its translation is CASSLGGMLQETQYF.

The genes are TRBV5-1 and TRBJ1-3; 7 bases are shared with TRBD1. The germline gives CDR1 SGHRS, CDR2 YFSETQ. The V segment lost 4 bases and the J segment 2 bases; nucleotides outside the gene matches: 18. This CDR3 is 19 amino acids long. CDR3 coding DNA: TGCGCCAGCAGCCTATACGACCGACAGGGTCCCGCGACTGGAAACACCATATATTTT. Translated, it gives CASSLYDRQGPATGNTIYF.

The chain links TRBV2 to TRBJ1-1; 12 bases map to TRBD1. The germline V gene has CDR1 SNHLY and CDR2 FYNNEI. This CDR3 is built from 13 residues. The ends lost 5 bases at V and 12 bases at J; junction bases unmatched: 7. The CDR3 sequence is CASSSPGQGATFF. CDR3 bases: TGTGCCAGCAGTTCCCCGGGACAGGGGGCGACTTTCTTT.

The chain is built from TRBV19 and TRBJ1-6; D is undetermined. The CDR3 is made up of 13 amino acids. V shed 6 bases and J shed 6 bases, with 9 bases lying between them. From germline, CDR1 is LNHDA and CDR2 SQIVND (reference sequence). The DNA for the CDR3 is TGTGCCAGTAGGACCAGGCTTAATTCACCCCTCCACTTT. Its translation is CASRTRLNSPLHF.

The gene calls are TRBV15 and TRBJ2-3; TRBD2 agrees at 7 bases. J was trimmed by 3 bases and V by 1 base; bases with no gene match: 1. This CDR3 is 14 amino acids long. From germline, CDR1 is LNHNV and CDR2 YYDKDF (reference sequence). CDR3 protein: CATSRAGGTDTQYF. In nucleotides, the CDR3 is TGTGCCACCAGCAGAGCGGGAGGAACAGATACGCAGTATTTT.

J is TRBJ2-1 and V is TRBV28; TRBD2 agrees at 15 bases. In germline, CDR1 is MDHEN, CDR2 SYDVKM. This CDR3 has 19 residues. The V and J ends lost 3 bases and 5 bases, in that order; junction bases with no gene match: 11. The CDR3: CASSFAGLAGGQGDNEQFF. CDR3 coding DNA: TGTGCCAGCAGTTTCGCGGGACTAGCGGGAGGCCAGGGGGACAATGAGCAGTTCTTC.

The chain is built from TRBV6-6 and TRBJ2-1; D gene uncertain. With 6 bases removed from V and 10 bases from J, the gap between germline ends came to 13 bases. The CDR3 is 12 residues long. The V gene's germline CDR1 is MNHNY and CDR2 SVGAGI (reference sequence). CDR3 nucleotide sequence: TGTGCCAGCAGCCTCGTTCGCGAGGAGCAGTTCTTC. This codes for CASSLVREEQFF.

The gene calls are TRBV9 and TRBJ2-5, with 13 bases identical to TRBD2. This CDR3 is 17 amino acids long. After removal of 1 base from V and 4 bases from J, the junction contained 7 bases not matched to a gene. Germline V gene data show CDR1 as SGDLS and CDR2 as YYNGEE. The CDR3 DNA reads TGTGCCAGCAGCGTATCACTAGCGGGAGGGCCCCGAGAGACCCAGTACTTC. Amino acid sequence: CASSVSLAGGPRETQYF.

The CDR3 here is CASRDNLAPLHF. Here the CDR3 DNA reads TGTGCCAGCAGGGACAACCTTGCACCCCTCCACTTT. The chain employs TRBV2 and TRBJ1-6, with TRBD1 as a possible D gene (5 bases). Trimming removed 6 bases from V and 11 bases from J, with 11 bases in between. Germline V gene sequence: CDR1 SNHLY, CDR2 FYNNEI. This CDR3 contains 12 residues. The variable domain in full, completed from reference TRBV2 and TRBJ1-6, reads EPEVTQTPSHQVTQMGQEVILRCVPISNHLYFYWYRQILGQKVEFLVSFYNNEISEKSEIFDDQFSVERPDGSNFTLKIRSTKLEDSAMYFCASRDNLAPLHFGNGTRLTVT.

Notes on this clone: Other DNA sequences in the same sample also yield this CDR3. The chain joins TRBV15 to TRBJ1-5; D possibly corresponds to TRBD1 (5 bases). The germline CDR1 and CDR2 sequences are LNHNV and YYDKDF (reference sequence). V was trimmed by 0 bases and J by 1 base, leaving 7 bases between them. The CDR3 runs 15 residues. This CDR3 reads CATSRDRGSNQPQHF. In DNA form, the CDR3 reads TGTGCCACCAGCAGAGATCGGGGGAGCAATCAGCCCCAGCATTTT.

The chain employs TRBV7-6 and TRBJ2-3, with a possible D match to TRBD1 (6 bases). The germline CDR1 and CDR2 sequences are SGHVS and FNYEAQ. The CDR3 spans 15 residues. V lost 4 bases, J lost 0 bases, and 11 bases lay in between. CDR3 loop: CASSSPDSSTDTQYF. CDR3 coding DNA: TGTGCCAGCAGCTCTCCGGACAGTAGCACAGATACGCAGTATTTT.